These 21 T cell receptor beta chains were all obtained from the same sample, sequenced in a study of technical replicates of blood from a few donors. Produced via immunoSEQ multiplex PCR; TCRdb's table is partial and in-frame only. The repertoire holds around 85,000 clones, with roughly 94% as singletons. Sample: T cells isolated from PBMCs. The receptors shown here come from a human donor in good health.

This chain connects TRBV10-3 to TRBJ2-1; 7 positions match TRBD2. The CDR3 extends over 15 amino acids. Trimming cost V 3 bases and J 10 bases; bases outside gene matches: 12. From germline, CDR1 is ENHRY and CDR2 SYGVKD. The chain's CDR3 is CAISDPSGLAGEQFF. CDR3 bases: TGTGCCATCAGTGACCCTAGCGGCCTTGCCGGGGAGCAGTTCTTC.

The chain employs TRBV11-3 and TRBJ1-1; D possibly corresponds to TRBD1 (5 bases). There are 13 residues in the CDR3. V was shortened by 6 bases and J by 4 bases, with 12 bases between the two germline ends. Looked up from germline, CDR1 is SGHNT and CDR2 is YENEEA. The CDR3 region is CASRGGMGTEAFF. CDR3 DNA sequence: TGTGCCAGCAGGGGGGGGATGGGCACTGAAGCTTTCTTT. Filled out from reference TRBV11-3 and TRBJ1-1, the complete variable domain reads EAGVVQSPRYKIIEKKQPVAFWCNPISGHNTLYWYLQNLGQGPELLIRYENEEAVDDSQLPKDRFSAERLKGVDSTLKIQPAELGDSAVYLCASRGGMGTEAFFGQGTRLTVV.

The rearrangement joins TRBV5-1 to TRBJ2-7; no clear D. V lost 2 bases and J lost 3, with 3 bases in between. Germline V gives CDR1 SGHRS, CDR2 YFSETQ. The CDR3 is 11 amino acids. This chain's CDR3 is CASSFNYEQYF. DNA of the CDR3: TGCGCCAGCAGCTTTAACTACGAGCAGTACTTC.

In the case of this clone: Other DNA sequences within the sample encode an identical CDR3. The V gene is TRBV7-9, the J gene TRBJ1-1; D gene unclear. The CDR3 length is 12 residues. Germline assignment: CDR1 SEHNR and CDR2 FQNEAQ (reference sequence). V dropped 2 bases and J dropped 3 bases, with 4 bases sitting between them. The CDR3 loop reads CASSLTDTEAFF. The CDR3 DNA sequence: TGTGCCAGCAGCTTAACAGACACTGAAGCTTTCTTT.

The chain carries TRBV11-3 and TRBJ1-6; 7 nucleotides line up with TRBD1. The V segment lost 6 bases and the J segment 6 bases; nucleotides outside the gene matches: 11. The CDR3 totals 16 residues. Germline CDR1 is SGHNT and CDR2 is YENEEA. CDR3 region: CASSQTGFASNSPLHF. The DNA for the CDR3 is TGTGCCAGCAGTCAGACAGGGTTTGCCTCTAATTCACCCCTCCACTTT.

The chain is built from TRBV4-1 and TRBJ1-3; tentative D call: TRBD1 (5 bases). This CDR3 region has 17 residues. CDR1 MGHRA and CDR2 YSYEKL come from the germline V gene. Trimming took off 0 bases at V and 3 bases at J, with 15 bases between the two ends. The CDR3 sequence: CASSQDGARAGGNTIYF. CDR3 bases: TGCGCCAGCAGCCAAGATGGGGCCAGGGCTGGTGGAAACACCATATATTTT.

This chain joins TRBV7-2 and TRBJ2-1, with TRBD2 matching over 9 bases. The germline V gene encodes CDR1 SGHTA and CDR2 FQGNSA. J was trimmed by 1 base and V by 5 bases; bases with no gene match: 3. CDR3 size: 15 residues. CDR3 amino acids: CASSPTSGSYNEQFF. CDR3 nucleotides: TGTGCCAGCAGCCCGACTAGCGGATCCTACAATGAGCAGTTCTTC.

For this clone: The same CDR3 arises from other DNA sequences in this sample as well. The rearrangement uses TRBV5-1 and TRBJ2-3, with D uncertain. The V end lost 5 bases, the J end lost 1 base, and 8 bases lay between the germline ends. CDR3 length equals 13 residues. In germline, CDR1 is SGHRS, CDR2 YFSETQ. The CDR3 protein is CASSLEGTDTQYF. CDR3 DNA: TGCGCCAGCAGTCTCGAGGGCACAGATACGCAGTATTTT.

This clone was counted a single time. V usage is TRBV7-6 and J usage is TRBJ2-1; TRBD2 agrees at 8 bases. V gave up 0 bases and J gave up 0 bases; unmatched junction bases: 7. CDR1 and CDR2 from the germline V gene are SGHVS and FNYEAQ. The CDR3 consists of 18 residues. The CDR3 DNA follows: TGTGCCAGCAGCTTAGCGCCTAGCGGGCCGACCTCCTACAATGAGCAGTTCTTC. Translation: CASSLAPSGPTSYNEQFF.

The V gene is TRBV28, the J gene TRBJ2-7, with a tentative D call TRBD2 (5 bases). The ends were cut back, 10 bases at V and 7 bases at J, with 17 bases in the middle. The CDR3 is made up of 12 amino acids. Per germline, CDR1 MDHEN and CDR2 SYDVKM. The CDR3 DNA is TGTGCCACCAAACAGAGGGCGTTTGAGCAGTACTTC. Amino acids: CATKQRAFEQYF. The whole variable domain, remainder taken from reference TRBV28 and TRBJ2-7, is DVKVTQSSRYLVKRTGEKVFLECVQDMDHENMFWYRQDPGLGLRLIYFSYDVKMKEKGDIPEGYSVSREKKERFSLILESASTNQTSMYLCATKQRAFEQYFGPGTRLTVT.

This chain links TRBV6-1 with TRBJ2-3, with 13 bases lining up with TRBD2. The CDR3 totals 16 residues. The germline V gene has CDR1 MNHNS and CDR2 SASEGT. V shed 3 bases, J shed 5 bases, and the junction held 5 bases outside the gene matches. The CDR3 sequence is CASSETTSGGVDTQYF. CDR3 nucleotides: TGTGCCAGCAGTGAGACAACTAGCGGGGGGGTAGATACGCAGTATTTT.

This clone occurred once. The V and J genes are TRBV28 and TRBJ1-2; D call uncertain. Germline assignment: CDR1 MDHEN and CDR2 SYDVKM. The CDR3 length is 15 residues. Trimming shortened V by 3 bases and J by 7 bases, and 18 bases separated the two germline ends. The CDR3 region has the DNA TGTGCCAGCAGTTTGGCACCCAGCCCTTCGGGTGGCTACACCTTC. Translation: CASSLAPSPSGGYTF.

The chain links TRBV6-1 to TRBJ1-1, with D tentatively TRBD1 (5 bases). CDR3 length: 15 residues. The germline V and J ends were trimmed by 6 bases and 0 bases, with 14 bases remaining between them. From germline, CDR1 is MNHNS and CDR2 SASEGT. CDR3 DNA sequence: TGTGCCAGCAGCGTAGATGGGGCTCTGAACACTGAAGCTTTCTTT. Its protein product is CASSVDGALNTEAFF.

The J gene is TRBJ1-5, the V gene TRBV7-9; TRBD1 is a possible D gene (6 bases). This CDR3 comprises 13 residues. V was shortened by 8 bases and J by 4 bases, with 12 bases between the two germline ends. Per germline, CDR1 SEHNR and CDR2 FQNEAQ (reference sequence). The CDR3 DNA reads TGTGCCAGCGGTTGGACAGCAAATCAGCCCCAGCATTTT. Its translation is CASGWTANQPQHF.

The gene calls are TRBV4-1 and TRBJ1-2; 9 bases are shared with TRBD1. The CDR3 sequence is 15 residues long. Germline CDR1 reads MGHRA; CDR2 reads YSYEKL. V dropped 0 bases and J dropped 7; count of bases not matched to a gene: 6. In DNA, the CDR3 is TGCGCCAGCAGCCAAGACCGGACAGGGGTCGTTGGCTACACCTTC. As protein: CASSQDRTGVVGYTF.

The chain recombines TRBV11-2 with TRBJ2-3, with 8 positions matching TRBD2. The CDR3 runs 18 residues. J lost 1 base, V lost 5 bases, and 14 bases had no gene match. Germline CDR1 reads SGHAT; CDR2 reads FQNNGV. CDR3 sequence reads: CASSRPFNGRAGTDTQYF. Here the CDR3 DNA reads TGTGCCAGCAGCCGTCCTTTCAACGGGAGGGCCGGCACAGATACGCAGTATTTT.

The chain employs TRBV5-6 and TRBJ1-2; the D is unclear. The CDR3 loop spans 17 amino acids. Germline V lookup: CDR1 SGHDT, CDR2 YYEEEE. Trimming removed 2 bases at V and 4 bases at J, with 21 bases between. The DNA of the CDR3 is TGTGCCAGCAGCTTATATATGGAGTCGGCAGTAGGCTATGGCTACACCTTC. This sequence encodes CASSLYMESAVGYGYTF.

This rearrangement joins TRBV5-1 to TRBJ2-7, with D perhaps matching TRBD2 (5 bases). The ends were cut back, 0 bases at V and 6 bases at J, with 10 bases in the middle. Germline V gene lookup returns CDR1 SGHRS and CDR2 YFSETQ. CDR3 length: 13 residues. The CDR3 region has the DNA TGCGCCAGCAGCTTGGTTCCGGGATCCGAGCAGTACTTC. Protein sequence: CASSLVPGSEQYF. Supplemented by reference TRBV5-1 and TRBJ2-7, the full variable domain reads KAGVTQTPRYLIKTRGQQVTLSCSPISGHRSVSWYQQTPGQGLQFLFEYFSETQRNKGNFPGRFSGRQFSNSRSEMNVSTLELGDSALYLCASSLVPGSEQYFGPGTRLTVT.

This CDR3 reads CASTLALPWETQYF. The CDR3 nucleotides are TGTGCCAGTACACTAGCGTTGCCCTGGGAGACCCAGTACTTC. V gene TRBV6-6 combines with J gene TRBJ2-5, with 7 bases aligning to TRBD2. The CDR3 spans 14 residues. V lost 9 bases and J lost 5; bases outside the gene matches: 12. Germline-derived CDR1 and CDR2 are MNHNY and SVGAGI (reference sequence).

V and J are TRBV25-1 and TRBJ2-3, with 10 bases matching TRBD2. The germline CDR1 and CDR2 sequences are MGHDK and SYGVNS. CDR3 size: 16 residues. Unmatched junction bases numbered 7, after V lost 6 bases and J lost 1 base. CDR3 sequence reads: CASSSWTSGRTDTQYF. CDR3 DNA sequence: TGTGCCAGCAGCTCATGGACTAGCGGACGCACAGATACGCAGTATTTT.

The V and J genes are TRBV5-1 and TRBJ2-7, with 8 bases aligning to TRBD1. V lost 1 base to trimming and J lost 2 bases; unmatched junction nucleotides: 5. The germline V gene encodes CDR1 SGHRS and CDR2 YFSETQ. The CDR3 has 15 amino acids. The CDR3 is CASSLLGQVAYEQYF. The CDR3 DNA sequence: TGCGCCAGCAGCTTGTTGGGACAGGTTGCCTACGAGCAGTACTTC.